Presented here are 20 T cell receptor beta chains from one specimen sequenced in a study of blood T cell repertoires in COVID-19. Sequencing was performed with immunoSEQ multiplex PCR; in TCRdb, only in-frame clones are kept and a portion is missing. Of around 130,000 clones listed, 80% to 90% were seen once; the top ten hold approximately 27%. Specimen: peripheral blood. These TCRs come from a man between 65 and 85 years old with active or convalescent COVID-19.

The chain joins TRBV7-8 to TRBJ1-5, with D unclear. CDR3 length: 15 residues. The ends were cut back, 1 base at V and 5 bases at J, with 12 bases in the middle. The V gene's germline CDR1 is SGHVS and CDR2 FQNEAQ. The CDR3 DNA sequence: TGTGCCAGCAGCTTAGAAGTATTCTACGATCAGCCCCAGCATTTT. Amino acid sequence: CASSLEVFYDQPQHF.

The rearrangement links TRBV24-1 to TRBJ2-1, with 11 nucleotides matching TRBD2. The CDR3 extends over 21 amino acids. V was clipped by 6 bases and J by 1 base; unmatched bases: 19. Per the germline V gene, CDR1 is KGHDR and CDR2 is SFDVKD. The CDR3 nucleotides are TGTGCCACCAGTCACTCTTTCCGACTAGCGGGATCTGTGGATTCCTACAATGAGCAGTTCTTC. Protein product: CATSHSFRLAGSVDSYNEQFF.

This chain links TRBV7-9 with TRBJ2-2, with a tentative D call TRBD2 (6 bases). The CDR3 covers 17 residues. CDR1 is SEHNR, CDR2 FQNEAQ, per germline (reference sequence). The ends were cut back, 0 bases at V and 2 bases at J, with 13 bases in the middle. This chain's CDR3 is CASSLARVSGNTGELFF. The CDR3 DNA reads TGTGCCAGCAGCTTAGCTCGCGTTAGCGGTAACACCGGGGAGCTGTTTTTT.

The V call is TRBV28, the J call TRBJ2-1, with 8 bases identical to TRBD2. The V and J ends lost 8 bases and 4 bases, in that order; junction bases with no gene match: 7. CDR3 length: 14 amino acids. CDR1 MDHEN and CDR2 SYDVKM come from the germline V gene. CDR3 protein: CASWGSGTYNEQFF. CDR3 in DNA: TGTGCCAGCTGGGGTAGCGGGACTTACAATGAGCAGTTCTTC.

CDR3: CASSSDRENTEAFF. The DNA of the CDR3 is TGTGCCAGCAGCTCGGACAGGGAAAACACTGAAGCTTTCTTT. The chain employs TRBV7-8 and TRBJ1-1; 8 nucleotides line up with TRBD1. Trimming removed 4 bases from V and 2 bases from J; junction bases left unmatched: 3. CDR3 length equals 14 residues. Germline V CDR1 and CDR2: SGHVS, FQNEAQ.

This rearrangement joins TRBV2 to TRBJ2-5; D unclear. CDR3 size: 11 residues. In germline, CDR1 is SNHLY, CDR2 FYNNEI. The V end lost 6 bases, the J end lost 4 bases, and 6 bases lay between the germline ends. CDR3 coding DNA: TGTGCCAGCAGACTCGGAGAGACCCAGTACTTC. It codes for CASRLGETQYF.

This clone has only one observation. The chain has TRBV4-1 and TRBJ1-4; D gene ambiguous. Germline loops: CDR1 MGHRA, CDR2 YSYEKL. The ends were cut back, 4 bases at V and 8 bases at J, with 20 bases in the middle. The CDR3 length is 16 residues. Here the CDR3 reads CASSPPTRGIREKLFF. CDR3 sequence (DNA): TGCGCCAGCAGCCCCCCAACGCGGGGAATACGGGAAAAACTGTTTTTT.

This chain connects TRBV5-4 to TRBJ1-4; D ambiguous. The germline V gene encodes CDR1 SGHNT and CDR2 YYREEE (reference sequence). The CDR3 sequence is 16 residues long. Trimming stripped 2 bases from V and 0 bases from J, with 11 bases between. This CDR3 reads CASSLNPGATNEKLFF. The CDR3 region has the DNA TGTGCCAGCAGCTTAAACCCCGGAGCAACTAATGAAAAACTGTTTTTT. Together with reference TRBV5-4 and TRBJ1-4, the CDR3 gives the full variable domain: ETGVTQSPTHLIKTRGQQVTLRCSSQSGHNTVSWYQQALGQGPQFIFQYYREEENGRGNFPPRFSGLQFPNYSSELNVNALELDDSALYLCASSLNPGATNEKLFFGSGTQLSVL.

The chain couples TRBV12-5 to TRBJ2-7; TRBD2 aligns across 7 bases. V was clipped by 11 bases and J by 2 bases; unmatched bases: 18. The CDR3 has 16 residues. Germline V gene lookup returns CDR1 LGHNT and CDR2 FRNRAP. In DNA, the CDR3 is TGTGCTGCCCGGCAGCGCACAGCGGCGGGAGCCTACGAGCAGTACTTC. Translated: CAARQRTAAGAYEQYF.

The chain couples TRBV3-1 (or the pseudogene TRBV3-2) to TRBJ2-2, with 9 bases fitting TRBD1. The CDR3 length is 14 residues. Trimming took 5 bases from V and 5 from J; bases not matched to a gene: 3. Per the germline V gene, CDR1 is LGHDT and CDR2 is YNNKEL (reference sequence). The CDR3 spells CASSKTGGTGELFF. The CDR3 DNA reads TGTGCCAGCAGCAAGACAGGGGGAACCGGGGAGCTGTTTTTT.

The chain links TRBV5-4 to TRBJ2-2, with TRBD2 as a possible D gene (5 bases). Trimming shortened V by 0 bases and J by 4 bases, and 10 bases separated the two germline ends. CDR3 length: 15 amino acids. Germline CDR1 SGHNT, CDR2 YYREEE (reference sequence). DNA for the CDR3: TGTGCCAGCAGCTTGGTAGCGAAATCCACCGGGGAGCTGTTTTTT. Its protein is CASSLVAKSTGELFF.

This clone was counted a few times. The chain employs TRBV6-6 and TRBJ1-1; 10 bases line up with TRBD1. The CDR3 loop spans 16 amino acids. CDR1 is MNHNY, CDR2 SVGAGI, per germline (reference sequence). After removal of 5 bases from V and 1 base from J, the junction contained 7 bases not matched to a gene. CDR3 residues: CASSRDRGGTNTEAFF. The DNA for the CDR3 is TGTGCCAGCAGTCGGGACAGGGGTGGTACGAACACTGAAGCTTTCTTT.

As to this clone: The sample contains more than one DNA sequence encoding this CDR3. The V and J genes are TRBV3-1 (or the pseudogene TRBV3-2) and TRBJ2-7; possibly TRBD2 for D (5 bases). V was clipped by 1 base and J by 4 bases, with 11 bases between them. From germline, CDR1 is LGHDT and CDR2 YNNKEL (reference sequence). CDR3 length: 14 residues. CDR3 DNA: TGTGCCAGCAGCCAAGGGGCTAGCAGTTACGAGCAGTACTTC. Its protein product is CASSQGASSYEQYF.

The rearrangement joins TRBV6-5 to TRBJ2-5; D may be TRBD2 (6 bases). In germline, CDR1 is MNHEY, CDR2 SVGAGI. The CDR3 has 14 residues. Trimming left V 6 bases short and J 4 bases short, with 15 bases between. In DNA form, the CDR3 reads TGTGCCAGCAGACCCCGTGGGGGAGGAGAGACCCAGTACTTC. As protein: CASRPRGGGETQYF.

The genes are TRBV5-4 and TRBJ2-1; the match to TRBD2 covers 7 bases. CDR1 and CDR2 (germline): SGHNT, YYREEE (reference sequence). The CDR3 is made up of 19 amino acids. V lost 3 bases to trimming and J lost 4 bases; unmatched junction nucleotides: 19. The CDR3 bases are TGTGCCAGCAGCTCACCCTACGAACCCTTTAGCGGGCGTTACAATGAGCAGTTCTTC. Translation: CASSSPYEPFSGRYNEQFF. Based on the CDR3 plus reference TRBV5-4 and TRBJ2-1, the full variable domain is ETGVTQSPTHLIKTRGQQVTLRCSSQSGHNTVSWYQQALGQGPQFIFQYYREEENGRGNFPPRFSGLQFPNYSSELNVNALELDDSALYLCASSSPYEPFSGRYNEQFFGPGTRLTVL.

The chain uses TRBV28 and TRBJ1-1, with 9 bases aligning to TRBD1. After removal of 6 bases from V and 8 bases from J, the junction contained 10 bases not matched to a gene. The CDR3 runs to 14 residues. The germline V gene encodes CDR1 MDHEN and CDR2 SYDVKM. CDR3: CASSQIQGAGEAFF. The CDR3 nucleotides read TGTGCCAGCAGCCAGATACAGGGGGCAGGCGAAGCTTTCTTT.

This chain links TRBV5-1 with TRBJ2-7, with D hard to call. Germline CDR1 and CDR2: SGHRS and YFSETQ. This CDR3 has 12 amino acids. Trimming shortened V by 0 bases and J by 4 bases, and 5 bases separated the two germline ends. CDR3 protein: CASSLDNYEQYF. CDR3 sequence (DNA): TGCGCCAGCAGCTTGGACAATTACGAGCAGTACTTC.

The chain joins TRBV6-5 to TRBJ2-1; 9 bases match TRBD2. The CDR3 consists of 15 residues. Germline assignment: CDR1 MNHEY and CDR2 SVGAGI. The ends lost 8 bases at V and 5 bases at J; junction bases unmatched: 10. As DNA, the CDR3 is TGTGCCAGCCCTCGTTCAGCGGGAGGAGACAATGAGCAGTTCTTC. It is translated as CASPRSAGGDNEQFF.

The rearrangement links TRBV27 to TRBJ2-1; TRBD2 aligns across 14 bases. The junction had 8 bases not matched to a gene; V was cut back by 4 bases and J by 0 bases. The germline gives CDR1 MNHEY, CDR2 SMNVEV (reference sequence). This CDR3 contains 19 residues. This CDR3 is CASSSFRGTSGSSYNEQFF. The CDR3 DNA sequence: TGTGCCAGCAGTTCATTCAGGGGGACTAGCGGGAGCTCCTACAATGAGCAGTTCTTC.

In DNA form, the CDR3 reads TGTGCCAGCAGGCCGGGACACACACAAGAGACCCAGTACTTC. Translated: CASRPGHTQETQYF. The V call is TRBV2, the J call TRBJ2-5; maybe TRBD1 (6 bases). The germline gives CDR1 SNHLY, CDR2 FYNNEI. The CDR3 totals 14 residues. V lost 6 bases to trimming and J lost 2 bases, with 13 bases between them.